The T cell receptor beta chain described here comes from a study of blood T cell repertoires in COVID-19. Study-level background: COVID-19 samples, acute and convalescent, were from the United States, Italy and Spain.

Cohort placement rested on clinical history that participants reported themselves. CDR3 size: 13 residues. Deletions cut 6 bases from V and 3 bases from J, with 10 bases between. The V gene's germline CDR1 is KGHDR and CDR2 SFDVKD. The assay was immunoSEQ multiplex PCR, and TCRdb's table has in-frame clones only and misses some. The sample has approximately 210,000 clones; roughly 84% are singletons. The source material was PBMCs or T cells enriched from blood (not recorded which). The V call is TRBV24-1, the J call TRBJ1-2, with D possibly matching TRBD1 (5 bases). The TCR comes from a man aged 25 to 40 in a cohort exposed to, infected with or recovered from COVID-19 (not recorded which). CDR3 protein: CATSIDRDYGYTF. The CDR3, as DNA: TGTGCCACCAGTATAGACAGAGACTATGGCTACACCTTC.